This T cell receptor beta chain was profiled in a study of T cell changes during pregnancy in multiple sclerosis. The CDR3 loop spans 13 amino acids. Per the germline V gene, CDR1 is SGHNT and CDR2 is YYREEE (reference sequence). Trimming stripped 0 bases from V and 5 bases from J, with 9 bases between. Using immunoSEQ multiplex PCR, the repertoire was profiled, and TCRdb retains in-frame clones only, with some absent. The sample includes roughly 40,000 clones, roughly 90% of them seen just once. This material consisted of CD8+ T cells from peripheral blood mononuclear cells, taken before pregnancy. The TCR originated in a female donor with multiple sclerosis, enrolled in a pregnancy study. The V and J genes are TRBV5-4 and TRBJ2-7; D might be TRBD2 (5 bases). The chain's CDR3 is CASSLGFGDEQYF. The CDR3 DNA follows: TGTGCCAGCAGCTTGGGGTTCGGGGACGAGCAGTACTTC.